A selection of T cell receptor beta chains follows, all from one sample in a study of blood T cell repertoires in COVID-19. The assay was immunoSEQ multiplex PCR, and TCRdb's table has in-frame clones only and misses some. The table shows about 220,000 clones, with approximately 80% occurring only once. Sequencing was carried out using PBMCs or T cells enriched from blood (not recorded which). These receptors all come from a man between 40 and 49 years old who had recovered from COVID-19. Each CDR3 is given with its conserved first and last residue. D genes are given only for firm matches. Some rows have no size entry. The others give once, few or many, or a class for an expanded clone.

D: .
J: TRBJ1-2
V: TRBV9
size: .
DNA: TGTGCCAGCAGTGCCCCGGGACACACCTATGGCTACACCTTC
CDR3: CASSAPGHTYGYTF

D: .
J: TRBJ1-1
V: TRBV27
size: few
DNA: TGTGCCAGCAGGGCAGGGGTGATGAACACTGAAGCTTTCTTT
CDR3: CASRAGVMNTEAFF

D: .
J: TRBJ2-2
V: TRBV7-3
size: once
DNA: TGTGCCAGCAGCTTGGGCAGGTCAAACGGGGAGCTGTTTTTT
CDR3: CASSLGRSNGELFF

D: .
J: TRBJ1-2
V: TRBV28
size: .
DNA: TGTGCCAGCAGTTTACAGGACACGGGGGACTATGGCTACACCTTC
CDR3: CASSLQDTGDYGYTF

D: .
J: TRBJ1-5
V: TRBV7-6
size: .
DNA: TGTGCCAGCAGCGACAAGTATCAGCCCCAGCATTTT
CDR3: CASSDKYQPQHF

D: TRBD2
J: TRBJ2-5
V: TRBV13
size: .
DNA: TGTGCCAGCAGCTTATCCCTAGCGGGAGGGGGAGAGACCCAGTACTTC
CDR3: CASSLSLAGGGETQYF

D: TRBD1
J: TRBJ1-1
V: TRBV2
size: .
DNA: TGTGCCAGCAGACCACAGGGGAAGGGCACTGAAGCTTTCTTT
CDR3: CASRPQGKGTEAFF

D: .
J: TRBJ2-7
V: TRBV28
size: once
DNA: TGTGCCAGCAGGGGTGGGGAGATAAGCTCCTACGAGCAGTACTTC
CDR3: CASRGGEISSYEQYF

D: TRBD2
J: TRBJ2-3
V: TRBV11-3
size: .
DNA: TGTGCCAGCAGCCTAGCGGGAGAAGATACGCAGTATTTT
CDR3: CASSLAGEDTQYF

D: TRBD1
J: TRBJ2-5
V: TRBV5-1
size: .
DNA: TGCGCCAGCAGCATCGGACAGGAAGAGACCCAGTACTTC
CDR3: CASSIGQEETQYF

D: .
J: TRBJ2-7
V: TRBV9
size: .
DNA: TGTGCCAGCAGCGCTTCCACTCCAGGAAGCCTGTACTTC
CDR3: CASSASTPGSLYF

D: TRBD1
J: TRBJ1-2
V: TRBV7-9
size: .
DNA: TGTGCCAGCAGCTTAGGGACAGGGTCGAACTATGGCTACACCTTC
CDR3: CASSLGTGSNYGYTF

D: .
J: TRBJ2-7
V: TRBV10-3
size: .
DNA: TGTGCCATCCGAGGGGCCGGGAGCTCCTACGAGCAGTACTTC
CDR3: CAIRGAGSSYEQYF

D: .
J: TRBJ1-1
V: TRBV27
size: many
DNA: TGTGCCAGCAACGGTGGGGGGGAAAACACTGAAGCTTTCTTT
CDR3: CASNGGGENTEAFF

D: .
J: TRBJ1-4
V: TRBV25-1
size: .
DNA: TGTGCCAGCAGTAGGGGGTCTAATGAAAAACTGTTTTTT
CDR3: CASSRGSNEKLFF

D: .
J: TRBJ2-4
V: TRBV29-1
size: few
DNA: TGCAGCGTTGAGGCAGGTAACATTCAGTACTTC
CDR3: CSVEAGNIQYF

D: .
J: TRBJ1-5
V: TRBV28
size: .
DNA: TGTGCCAGCAGCTCTGGACAAGTTAGCAATCAGCCCCAGCATTTT
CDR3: CASSSGQVSNQPQHF

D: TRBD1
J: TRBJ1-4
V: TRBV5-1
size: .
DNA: TGCGCCAGCAGGCCGGGACAGGGAAAAAAACTGTTTTTT
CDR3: CASRPGQGKKLFF

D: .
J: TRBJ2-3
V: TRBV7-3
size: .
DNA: TGTGCCAGCAGCTTAACGGCGGGGAAAGGCACAGATACGCAGTATTTT
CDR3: CASSLTAGKGTDTQYF

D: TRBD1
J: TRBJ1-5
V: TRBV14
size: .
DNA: TGTGCCAGCAGCCAAGATGGACAGGGGCCCGTTAGCAATCAGCCCCAGCATTTT
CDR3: CASSQDGQGPVSNQPQHF

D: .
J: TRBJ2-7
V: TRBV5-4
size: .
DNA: TGTGCCAGCAGCTTGAATGACGGGTACGAGCAGTACTTC
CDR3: CASSLNDGYEQYF

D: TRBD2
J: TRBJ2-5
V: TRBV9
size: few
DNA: TGTGCCAGCAGCGTAGAACCTAGCGGCCAAGAGACCCAGTACTTC
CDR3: CASSVEPSGQETQYF

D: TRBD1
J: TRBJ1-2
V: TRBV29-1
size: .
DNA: TGCAGCGTCGGGACAGGGTCTAACTATGGCTACACCTTC
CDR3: CSVGTGSNYGYTF

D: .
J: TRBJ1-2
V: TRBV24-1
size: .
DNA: TGTGCCACCAGTGATGGCTCAGGGAGGAAGGGCTACACCTTC
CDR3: CATSDGSGRKGYTF

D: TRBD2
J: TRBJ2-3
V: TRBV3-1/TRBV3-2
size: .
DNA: TGTGCCAGCAGCCAAGATCTACTAGCGGGGAACACAGATACGCAGTATTTT
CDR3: CASSQDLLAGNTDTQYF

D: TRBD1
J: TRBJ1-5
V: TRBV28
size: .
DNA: TGTGCCAGCAGTCTCACAGGGGGTGATCAGCCCCAGCATTTT
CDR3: CASSLTGGDQPQHF

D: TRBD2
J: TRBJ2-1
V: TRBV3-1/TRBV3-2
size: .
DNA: TGTGCCAGCAGCCAAGTAATCCGAACTAGCGGGATTTACAATGAGCAGTTCTTC
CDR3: CASSQVIRTSGIYNEQFF

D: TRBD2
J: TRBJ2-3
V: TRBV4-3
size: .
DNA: TGCGCCAGCAGCCAAGGACTAGCGGAGGGAGATACGCAGTATTTT
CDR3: CASSQGLAEGDTQYF

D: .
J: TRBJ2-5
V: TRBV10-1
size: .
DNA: TGCGCCAGCAGTGGCGGCAGGGGCCAAGAGACCCAGTACTTC
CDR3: CASSGGRGQETQYF

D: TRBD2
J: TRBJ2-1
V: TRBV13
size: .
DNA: TGTGCCACCCGACTAGCGGGTACGGTTGAGCAGTTCTTC
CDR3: CATRLAGTVEQFF

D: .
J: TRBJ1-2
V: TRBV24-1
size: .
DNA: TGTGCCACCAGTGAGGCAGACTATGGCTACACCTTC
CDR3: CATSEADYGYTF

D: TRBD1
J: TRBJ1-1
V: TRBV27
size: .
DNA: TGTGCCAGCAGTTTATCCCGGGACAGGGGGCGGTTGAACACTGAAGCTTTCTTT
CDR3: CASSLSRDRGRLNTEAFF

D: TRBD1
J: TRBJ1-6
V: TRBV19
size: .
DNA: TGTGCCAGTAGTGCGGGACAGGCTGGGGATTCACCCCTCCACTTT
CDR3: CASSAGQAGDSPLHF

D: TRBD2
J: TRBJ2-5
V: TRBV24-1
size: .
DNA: TGTGCCACCAGTGACACTAGCGCAGAGTTCCAAGAGACCCAGTACTTC
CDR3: CATSDTSAEFQETQYF

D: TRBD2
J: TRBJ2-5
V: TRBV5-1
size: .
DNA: TGCGCCAGCAGCCTAGCCGGGACTAGCGGCCAAGAGACCCAGTACTTC
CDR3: CASSLAGTSGQETQYF

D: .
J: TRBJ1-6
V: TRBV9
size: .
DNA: TGTGCCAGCAGCCCGAGCCCAGGGAATTCACCCCTCCACTTT
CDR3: CASSPSPGNSPLHF

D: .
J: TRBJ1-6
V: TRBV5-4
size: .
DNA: TGTGCCAGCAGCTCGCAGTGGGGAGCCAATTCACCCCTCCACTTT
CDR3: CASSSQWGANSPLHF

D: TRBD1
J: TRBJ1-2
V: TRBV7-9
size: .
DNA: TGTGCCAGCATCCTGGGACAGGGCAGGGAGCATCCTGGCTACACCTTC
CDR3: CASILGQGREHPGYTF

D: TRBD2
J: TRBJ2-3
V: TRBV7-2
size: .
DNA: TGTGCCAGCACCCCATGGGCTAGCGGCTACACAGATACGCAGTATTTT
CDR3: CASTPWASGYTDTQYF

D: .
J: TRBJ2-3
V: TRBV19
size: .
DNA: TGTGCCAGTAGTAGCGAACTAGCTCAGGCAGATACGCAGTATTTT
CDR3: CASSSELAQADTQYF

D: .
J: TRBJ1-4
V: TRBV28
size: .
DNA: TGTGCCAGCAGCCTTGCTGGCACCTCAACTAATGAAAAACTGTTTTTT
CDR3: CASSLAGTSTNEKLFF

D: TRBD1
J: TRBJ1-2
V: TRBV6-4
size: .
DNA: TGTGCCAGCAGGGGAACAGGGGGCAGGAATAACTATGGCTACACCTTC
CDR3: CASRGTGGRNNYGYTF

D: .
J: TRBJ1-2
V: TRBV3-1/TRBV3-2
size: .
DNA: TGTGCCAGCAGCCAAGCTGGGAGGCCCGGCTACACCTTC
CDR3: CASSQAGRPGYTF

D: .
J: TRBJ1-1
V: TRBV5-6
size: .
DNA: TGTGCCAGCAGCTTCCTCCGACAGGCGAGGGCTGAAGCTTTCTTT
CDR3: CASSFLRQARAEAFF

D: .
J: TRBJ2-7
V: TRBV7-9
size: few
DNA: TGTGCCAGCCCCACGCGTTACGAGCAGTACTTC
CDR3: CASPTRYEQYF